Below, one TCR beta chain is given with its context. The data originate from a study of blood T cell repertoires in COVID-19. Study-wide context: The samples span acute and convalescent COVID-19 from the United States, Italy and Spain. PBMCs, B-cell-depleted T cells, or T cells provided the cDNA or gDNA that made up the material.

Per the germline V gene, CDR1 is KGHSH and CDR2 is LQKENI. Trimming pared 2 bases from V and 2 bases from J, leaving 6 bases between. CDR3 length equals 13 residues. In the original processing: Amplification of reference gene primers was used by the study to estimate nucleated cell counts. Clones were sequenced by immunoSEQ multiplex PCR, and TCRdb holds only the in-frame ones, with some missing. V and J calls and clone size are those listed in that table; D and trimming were worked out from the DNA. The sample yields roughly 100,000 clones, around 79% seen once. The chain recombines TRBV18 with TRBJ1-2; D gene ambiguous. This TCR was sampled from an elderly woman with acute or convalescent COVID-19. What was sequenced was peripheral blood. CDR3 loop: CASSPGANYGYTF. CDR3 nucleotide sequence: TGTGCCAGCTCACCAGGAGCAAACTATGGCTACACCTTC.